This TCR beta chain was sequenced for a study of T-cell memory formation after mild COVID-19. Across the whole study: Clusters were largely donor specific.

CDR1 DFQATT and CDR2 SNEGSKA come from the germline V gene (reference sequence). Trimming stripped 3 bases from V and 1 base from J, with 12 bases between. CDR3 length: 14 residues. Each CDR3 protein is one row after TCRdb ran MiXCR on the 5' RACE reads. The top ten hold about 12% of the sample, which has hundreds of thousands of distinct CDR3 sequences, approximately 18% seen once. This clonotype originated in an adult woman who had mild COVID-19 (a few samples of this study predate the infection). Cell type and time point are not known. The chain joins TRBV20-1 to TRBJ2-5; no definite D call. Specimen: PBMCs or a T cell subset sorted from them (not recorded which). The CDR3 nucleotides are TGCAGTGCTAGCTTTGCCGACGTCCAAGAGACCCAGTACTTC. Translated, it gives CSASFADVQETQYF.